A single sample is the source of the 31 T cell receptor beta chains below, sequenced in a study of Ad26.COV2.S vaccination and SARS-CoV-2 variants. The treatment was: roughly 20 received Ad26.COV2.S at low or high dose, single or two shots; roughly 5 received placebo; per-sample allocation not given. The samples date from day 63 after the first vaccine or placebo injection. The protocol was immunoSEQ multiplex PCR, while the TCRdb copy is restricted to in-frame clones and leaves out a portion. Seen here are some 520,000 clones, 87% observed once, and the top ten hold about 13%. The input for sequencing was peripheral blood, taken in a trial of Ad26.COV2.S vaccine versus placebo. The receptor source for this set is a person between 18 and 65 years old who received the Ad26.COV2.S COVID-19 vaccine or a placebo.

This sequence joins TRBV2 and TRBJ1-1; a possible D gene is TRBD1 (6 bases). The CDR3 runs to 13 residues. Germline CDR1 is SNHLY and CDR2 is FYNNEI. Trimming pared 7 bases from V and 1 base from J, leaving 10 bases between. Written as DNA, the CDR3 is TGTGCCAGCAACGGACAGACGAACACTGAAGCTTTCTTT. It codes for CASNGQTNTEAFF.

This clone was picked up many times. Different DNA sequences within this sample yield the same CDR3. The rearrangement uses TRBV28 and TRBJ2-7; D remains ambiguous. There are 13 residues in the CDR3. CDR1 is MDHEN and CDR2 is SYDVKM in the germline V gene. V was trimmed by 3 bases and J by 3 bases, leaving 9 bases between them. Written as DNA, the CDR3 is TGTGCCAGCAGTTTGGGCAGAGGCTACGAGCAGTACTTC. It yields the protein CASSLGRGYEQYF.

V is TRBV21-1 and J is TRBJ1-6. TRBV21-1 is labeled a pseudogene. This CDR3 has 16 amino acids. The CDR3: CATWGRVSRRGSPLHF. In DNA form, the CDR3 reads TGTGCCACCTGGGGTAGGGTAAGCCGTCGAGGTTCACCCCTCCACTTT.

This clone occurred once. The chain employs TRBV19 and TRBJ1-5; no clear D gene. Germline CDR1 LNHDA, CDR2 SQIVND (reference sequence). The CDR3 consists of 15 residues. The germline V and J ends were trimmed by 5 bases and 0 bases, with 11 bases remaining between them. The CDR3 coding sequence is TGTGCCAGTAGTGCCCAGCCGAATAGCAATCAGCCCCAGCATTTT. This encodes CASSAQPNSNQPQHF.

The chain recombines TRBV28 with TRBJ1-5, with 8 bases aligning to TRBD1. The CDR3 is 19 residues long. Germline V gives CDR1 MDHEN, CDR2 SYDVKM. With V trimmed by 2 bases and J by 2 bases, 14 bases remained unmatched. The CDR3: CASSLIPGGLGGGNQPQHF. The CDR3 DNA sequence: TGTGCCAGCAGTTTAATTCCAGGGGGCCTCGGCGGGGGCAATCAGCCCCAGCATTTT.

About this clone itself: Other DNA variants within this sample encode the same CDR3. The V call is TRBV4-2, the J call TRBJ1-1, with D possibly TRBD1 on 5 matching bases. This CDR3 spans 14 amino acids. The V gene's germline CDR1 is LGHNA and CDR2 YNFKEQ. V was clipped by 1 base and J by 3 bases, with 9 bases between them. CDR3 loop: CASSQVRGDTEAFF. CDR3 coding DNA: TGTGCCAGCAGCCAAGTCCGGGGGGACACTGAAGCTTTCTTT.

V and J are TRBV5-1 and TRBJ1-5; D remains ambiguous. This CDR3 contains 16 residues. Trimming took 0 bases from V and 0 from J, leaving 10 bases between them. In germline, CDR1 is SGHRS, CDR2 YFSETQ. The chain's CDR3 is CASSLGPQYSNQPQHF. CDR3 sequence (DNA): TGCGCCAGCAGCTTGGGACCACAATATAGCAATCAGCCCCAGCATTTT.

CDR3 DNA sequence: TGTGCCAGCAGCAAGGGACAGGGTGGCAATGAGCAGTTCTTC. Protein: CASSKGQGGNEQFF. This chain links TRBV7-9 with TRBJ2-1; 9 bases align to TRBD1. Germline CDR1 is SEHNR and CDR2 is FQNEAQ (reference sequence). The CDR3 totals 14 residues. J gave up 6 bases and V 5 bases, and 5 bases lay outside the gene matches.

The genes are TRBV6-6 and TRBJ2-6; TRBD2 might be the D (7 bases). The CDR3 runs to 23 residues. Germline values: CDR1 MNHNY, CDR2 SVGAGI (reference sequence). V was cut by 5 bases and J by 0 bases, with 32 bases left in between. CDR3 in amino acids: CASSLRRGGSPADGSSGANVLTF. As DNA, the CDR3 is TGTGCCAGCAGTCTCCGAAGGGGGGGTTCACCGGCTGATGGGAGCTCTGGGGCCAACGTCCTGACTTTC.

The gene calls are TRBV7-6 and TRBJ2-2; 9 nucleotides match TRBD1. This CDR3 has 15 residues. CDR1 is SGHVS, CDR2 FNYEAQ, per germline. Trimming took 4 bases from V and 6 from J; bases not matched to a gene: 6. CDR3 in amino acids: CASSYGQGPPGELFF. The CDR3 DNA reads TGTGCCAGCAGCTACGGACAGGGGCCGCCCGGGGAGCTGTTTTTT.

The gene calls are TRBV15 and TRBJ2-6; perhaps TRBD2 as D (6 bases). The V end lost 5 bases, the J end lost 2 bases, and 10 bases lay between the germline ends. Germline assignment: CDR1 LNHNV and CDR2 YYDKDF (reference sequence). There are 15 residues in the CDR3. CDR3 sequence: CATSGRLAGANVLTF. For the CDR3, the DNA is TGTGCCACCAGCGGGAGGCTAGCTGGGGCCAACGTCCTGACTTTC.

In this sample, this clone turned up a few times. The chain couples TRBV18 to TRBJ1-4; D perhaps matches TRBD1 (5 bases). The V end was cut by 2 bases, the J end by 8 bases, with 9 bases between. The CDR3 runs to 13 residues. Germline V lookup: CDR1 KGHSH, CDR2 LQKENI. The CDR3 nucleotides read TGTGCCAGCTCACCATCGGGGGGAGAAAAACTGTTTTTT. This sequence encodes CASSPSGGEKLFF.

The V call is TRBV10-3, the J call TRBJ2-4, with 11 bases that match TRBD1. This CDR3 contains 14 residues. Germline assignment: CDR1 ENHRY and CDR2 SYGVKD. V trimming: 10 bases; J trimming: 6 bases; junction bases outside the gene matches: 8. The CDR3 bases are TGTGCCACGCGGGCCGGGACAGGGGGAAACATTCAGTACTTC. Its protein product is CATRAGTGGNIQYF.

This sequence joins TRBV19 and TRBJ2-7; weak D call: TRBD2 (6 bases). V lost 5 bases, J lost 8 bases, and 19 bases lay in between. The CDR3 spans 14 residues. Germline V gene data show CDR1 as LNHDA and CDR2 as SQIVND (reference sequence). The CDR3 loop reads CASSQFGDSTQQYF. The CDR3 DNA reads TGTGCCAGTAGTCAGTTTGGGGACTCGACTCAGCAGTACTTC.

This chain links TRBV21-1 with TRBJ1-6; whether TRBD1, the table's D call, matches the DNA was not checked. TRBV21-1 has pseudogene status. This CDR3 has 18 residues. CDR3 nucleotide sequence: TGTGCCAGCAGCAAAGCGGCGACAGGGGAGACCTATAATTCACCCCTCCACTTT. Protein: CASSKAATGETYNSPLHF.

The table lists this clone with a count of one. The V call is TRBV18, the J call TRBJ2-1; no clear D. The V end lost 2 bases, the J end lost 9 bases, and 17 bases lay between the germline ends. The CDR3 extends over 15 amino acids. Germline V gene data show CDR1 as KGHSH and CDR2 as LQKENI. The chain's CDR3 is CASSPKSQVIGEQFF. The CDR3 DNA sequence: TGTGCCAGCTCACCAAAGTCGCAGGTCATAGGTGAGCAGTTCTTC.

The CDR3 sequence is CASSSPRGRTGELFF. CDR3 bases: TGTGCCAGCAGTTCGCCCAGGGGGCGGACCGGGGAGCTGTTTTTT. This chain uses TRBV28 with TRBJ2-2; 8 nucleotides line up with TRBD1. After removal of 4 bases from V and 5 bases from J, the junction contained 6 bases not matched to a gene. The germline V gene has CDR1 MDHEN and CDR2 SYDVKM. The CDR3 contains 15 residues.

The chain employs TRBV7-6 and TRBJ2-1; the D is unclear. The CDR3 covers 12 residues. Germline loops: CDR1 SGHVS, CDR2 FNYEAQ. Trimming took off 5 bases at V and 7 bases at J, with 9 bases between the two ends. The DNA of the CDR3 is TGTGCCAGCAGCCAGAGCAGGAATGAGCAGTTCTTC. Its protein product is CASSQSRNEQFF.

The CDR3 coding sequence is TGTGCCAGCAGAAAGGACAGGCGCTACAATGAGCAGTTCTTC. Encoded protein: CASRKDRRYNEQFF. J is TRBJ2-1 and V is TRBV28; TRBD1 aligns across 7 bases. The CDR3 totals 14 residues. J gave up 3 bases and V 6 bases, and 5 bases lay outside the gene matches. Germline loops: CDR1 MDHEN, CDR2 SYDVKM.

The V call is TRBV11-2, the J call TRBJ1-6; D is unclear. This CDR3 has 17 residues. Germline values: CDR1 SGHAT, CDR2 FQNNGV. The germline V and J ends were trimmed by 1 base and 8 bases, with 18 bases remaining between them. CDR3 amino acids: CASSLGPPGSSDSPLHF. The CDR3 coding sequence is TGTGCCAGCAGCTTAGGTCCCCCGGGTTCCTCTGATTCACCCCTCCACTTT.

The chain joins TRBV6-4 to TRBJ1-1; D gene unclear. The V end was cut by 2 bases, the J end by 8 bases, with 9 bases between. CDR1 and CDR2 (germline): MRHNA, SNTAGT. This CDR3 has 12 residues. CDR3 region: CASSDATGEAFF. In nucleotides, the CDR3 is TGTGCCAGCAGTGACGCGACGGGGGAAGCTTTCTTT.

This chain uses TRBV3-1 (or the pseudogene TRBV3-2) with TRBJ1-1; D is unresolved. The CDR3 is 12 residues long. Germline V CDR1 and CDR2: LGHDT, YNNKEL (reference sequence). V was cut by 2 bases and J by 4 bases, with 5 bases left in between. In DNA, the CDR3 is TGTGCCAGCAGCCAACTGGGCACTGAAGCTTTCTTT. It encodes CASSQLGTEAFF.

The chain carries TRBV5-6 and TRBJ1-2; D possibly corresponds to TRBD1 (5 bases). The germline V and J ends were trimmed by 5 bases and 6 bases, with 23 bases remaining between them. Germline V gives CDR1 SGHDT, CDR2 YYEEEE. The CDR3 is made up of 16 amino acids. This CDR3 reads CASRSSGTHSLDGYTF. CDR3 nucleotides: TGTGCCAGCAGATCCTCCGGGACCCACTCCCTGGATGGCTACACCTTC.

The chain is built from TRBV2 and TRBJ2-5; TRBD2 might be the D (6 bases). CDR1 is SNHLY, CDR2 FYNNEI, per germline. With 5 bases removed from V and 5 bases from J, the gap between germline ends came to 15 bases. This CDR3 is 14 amino acids long. The CDR3 nucleotides read TGTGCCAGCAGTTTGGGGGGAGGCGGGGAGACCCAGTACTTC. Translating it yields CASSLGGGGETQYF.

The chain combines TRBV5-1 with TRBJ1-1; 7 nucleotides match TRBD1. This CDR3 contains 14 residues. The V segment lost 7 bases and the J segment 4 bases; nucleotides outside the gene matches: 10. CDR1 SGHRS and CDR2 YFSETQ come from the germline V gene. CDR3 amino acids: CASGIQGPGTEAFF. CDR3 DNA: TGCGCCAGCGGGATACAGGGGCCGGGCACTGAAGCTTTCTTT.

The V and J genes are TRBV28 and TRBJ1-1; D remains unclear. In germline, CDR1 is MDHEN, CDR2 SYDVKM. The CDR3 is 13 residues long. The ends were cut back, 6 bases at V and 1 base at J, with 9 bases in the middle. The CDR3 spells CASSPEGNTEAFF. DNA of the CDR3: TGTGCCAGCAGCCCCGAAGGGAACACTGAAGCTTTCTTT.

The chain is built from TRBV6-5 and TRBJ1-1; the match to TRBD1 covers 8 bases. The CDR3 covers 14 residues. V gave up 6 bases and J gave up 6 bases; unmatched junction bases: 9. CDR1 and CDR2 from the germline V gene are MNHEY and SVGAGI. The CDR3 region is CASSLLTGGAEAFF. CDR3 nucleotide sequence: TGTGCCAGCAGCTTATTAACAGGGGGAGCTGAAGCTTTCTTT.

The chain joins TRBV27 to TRBJ2-7; possibly TRBD2 for D (6 bases). The germline V and J ends were trimmed by 5 bases and 0 bases, with 11 bases remaining between them. This CDR3 comprises 14 residues. CDR1 and CDR2 (germline): MNHEY, SMNVEV (reference sequence). CDR3 sequence: CASSPDGSSYEQYF. The CDR3 DNA reads TGTGCCAGCAGTCCCGACGGGAGCTCCTACGAGCAGTACTTC.

CDR3 DNA sequence: TGTGCCAGCAGTCGGACCGCGAACTCCTACGAGCAGTACTTC. It codes for CASSRTANSYEQYF. The rearrangement joins TRBV9 to TRBJ2-7, with D unresolved. Germline values: CDR1 SGDLS, CDR2 YYNGEE. Trimming shortened V by 5 bases and J by 0 bases, and 12 bases separated the two germline ends. CDR3 length: 14 residues.

The genes are TRBV2 and TRBJ2-1; D may match TRBD1 or TRBD2 (5 bases each). Germline CDR1 reads SNHLY; CDR2 reads FYNNEI. V lost 8 bases and J 10 bases, leaving 24 bases between the germline ends. This CDR3 has 15 amino acids. CDR3 nucleotides: TGTGCCAGCGCTGGGACCCTAGTCGTAGTCCCCGAGCAGTTCTTC. Its translation is CASAGTLVVVPEQFF. Using reference TRBV2 and TRBJ2-1 for the parts outside the CDR3, the full variable domain is EPEVTQTPSHQVTQMGQEVILRCVPISNHLYFYWYRQILGQKVEFLVSFYNNEISEKSEIFDDQFSVERPDGSNFTLKIRSTKLEDSAMYFCASAGTLVVVPEQFFGPGTRLTVL.

CDR3 bases: TGTGCCAGCAGCTTCCCAGGGAAGGGCACAGATACGCAGTATTTT. Translation: CASSFPGKGTDTQYF. The chain combines TRBV5-4 with TRBJ2-3; D might be TRBD1 (5 bases). The CDR3 runs to 15 residues. Germline CDR1 reads SGHNT; CDR2 reads YYREEE (reference sequence). Trimming left V 2 bases short and J 1 base short, with 11 bases between.